This T cell receptor (beta chain) was documented in a study of cytomegalovirus exposure and HLA in healthy donors. A multiplex PCR was run with 60 Vbeta primers and 13 Jbeta primers. Measured with immunoSEQ multiplex PCR; TCRdb has only the in-frame clones, and not every one. The table has 90,000 to 150,000 clones, around 84% seen once; the top ten hold 3% to 4%. Looked up from germline, CDR1 is LGHNA and CDR2 is YSLEER. CDR3 length: 15 residues. The V end lost 2 bases, the J end lost 5 bases, and 14 bases lay between the germline ends. The clonotype originates from a woman between 25 and 40 years old in good health and CMV-seropositive. The chain combines TRBV4-3 with TRBJ2-3; D is uncertain. The sample taken for sequencing was PBMCs. Written as DNA, the CDR3 is TGCGCCAGCAGCCAAAACCAAAACCGAGGAGATACGCAGTATTTT. Protein: CASSQNQNRGDTQYF.